This entry describes one TCR beta chain. The germline V gene has CDR1 SGHVS and CDR2 FQNEAQ. The CDR3 has 15 amino acids. V was trimmed by 1 base and J by 4 bases, leaving 11 bases between them. The data originate from a study of blood T cell repertoires in COVID-19. Study background: The origin of the acute and convalescent COVID-19 samples was the United States, Italy and Spain. PBMCs, B-cell-depleted T cells, or T cells provided the cDNA or gDNA that made up the material.

Authors' methods: Reference gene primer amplification yielded estimated nucleated cell counts. Sequenced by immunoSEQ multiplex PCR; TCRdb stores in-frame clones only, minus some. The V and J calls and clone size come from that table; D and trimming were worked out from the DNA. In the table there are some 130,000 clones, over 60% of which are singletons. V and J are TRBV7-8 and TRBJ2-1, with D maybe TRBD1 (5 bases). The source of this sequence is a woman aged 70-85 years with acute or convalescent COVID-19. The sequenced material came from peripheral blood. Written as DNA, the CDR3 is TGTGCCAGCAGCTTAGAGGGGCTTGGATACAATGAGCAGTTCTTC. It translates to CASSLEGLGYNEQFF.